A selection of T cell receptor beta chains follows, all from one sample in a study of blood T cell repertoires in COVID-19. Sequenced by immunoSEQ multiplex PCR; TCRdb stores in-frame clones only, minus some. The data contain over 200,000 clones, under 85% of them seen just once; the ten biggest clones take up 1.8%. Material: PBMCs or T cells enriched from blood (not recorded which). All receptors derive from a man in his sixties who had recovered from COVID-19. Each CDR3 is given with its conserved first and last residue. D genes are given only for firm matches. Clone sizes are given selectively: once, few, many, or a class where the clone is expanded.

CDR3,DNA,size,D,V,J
CASSTSGEEGETQYF,TGTGCCAGCAGCACTAGCGGGGAGGAAGGGGAGACCCAGTACTTC,-,TRBD2,TRBV5-8,TRBJ2-5
CASSHSPARETQYF,TGTGCCAGCAGTCATAGCCCAGCTAGGGAGACCCAGTACTTC,-,-,TRBV11-2,TRBJ2-5
CASSMGQASTGELFF,TGTGCCAGTAGTATGGGTCAGGCGAGCACCGGGGAGCTGTTTTTT,-,-,TRBV19,TRBJ2-2
CASGRTGVSYEQYF,TGTGCTAGTGGTAGGACAGGGGTTTCCTACGAGCAGTACTTC,-,TRBD1,TRBV12-5,TRBJ2-7
CASSLRTGTGELFF,TGTGCCAGTAGTTTAAGGACAGGGACCGGGGAGCTGTTTTTT,-,TRBD1,TRBV19,TRBJ2-2
CASSQELAGGPDTQYF,TGCGCCAGCAGCCAAGAACTAGCGGGGGGGCCAGATACGCAGTATTTT,few,TRBD2,TRBV4-3,TRBJ2-3
CASSIRVPYEQYF,TGTGCCAGCAGTATCAGGGTCCCCTACGAGCAGTACTTC,once,-,TRBV28,TRBJ2-7
CASSPGPDRNSPLHF,TGTGCCAGCAGTCCAGGGCCTGATCGTAACTCACCCCTCCACTTT,-,-,TRBV6-5,TRBJ1-6
CASSGQGPYEQYF,TGTGCCAGCAGCGGACAGGGTCCCTACGAGCAGTACTTC,-,TRBD1,TRBV11-3,TRBJ2-7
CASSSGPEQYF,TGCGCCAGCAGTTCCGGTCCCGAGCAGTACTTC,-,-,TRBV5-1,TRBJ2-7
CASSFRDIAYEQYF,TGTGCCAGCAGCTTCCGGGACATAGCCTACGAGCAGTACTTC,-,-,TRBV11-3,TRBJ2-7
CASSRLAGTYNEQFF,TGTGCCAGCAGCAGATTAGCGGGGACGTACAATGAGCAGTTCTTC,-,TRBD2,TRBV11-3,TRBJ2-1
CASSIVAQVLFF,TGTGCCAGTAGTATAGTTGCCCAGGTGCTGTTTTTT,once,-,TRBV19,TRBJ2-2
CASKSITVNQPQHF,TGTGCCAGCAAATCTATCACAGTAAATCAGCCCCAGCATTTT,-,-,TRBV6-5,TRBJ1-5
CASSLGPGQGYYGYTF,TGTGCCAGCAGCTTAGGGCCGGGACAGGGATACTATGGCTACACCTTC,-,TRBD1,TRBV13,TRBJ1-2
CASSSTGRTDTQYF,TGCGCCAGCAGCTCGACAGGGAGGACAGATACGCAGTATTTT,-,-,TRBV5-1,TRBJ2-3
CASSLSPQRNEKLFF,TGTGCCAGCAGCTTGAGCCCCCAGAGGAATGAAAAACTGTTTTTT,-,-,TRBV5-8,TRBJ1-4
CASMKGAGYGYTF,TGTGCCAGCATGAAGGGGGCTGGCTATGGCTACACCTTC,-,TRBD1,TRBV12-3/TRBV12-4,TRBJ1-2
CASSFGTSGGLDEQFF,TGTGCCAGCAGCTTCGGGACTAGCGGGGGGTTGGATGAGCAGTTCTTC,-,TRBD2,TRBV7-8,TRBJ2-1
CASTGQGVSSYGYTF,TGTGCCAGCACGGGACAGGGAGTAAGCTCCTATGGCTACACCTTC,-,TRBD1,TRBV6-5,TRBJ1-2
CASSLGRQGQETQYF,TGTGCCAGCAGCTTAGGGCGCCAGGGGCAGGAGACCCAGTACTTC,-,-,TRBV7-3,TRBJ2-5
CASSQSPGYNEQFF,TGTGCCAGCAGCCAAAGTCCGGGCTACAATGAGCAGTTCTTC,-,-,TRBV3-1/TRBV3-2,TRBJ2-1
CASSLSLATQYF,TGTGCCAGCAGCTTATCGTTGGCGACCCAGTACTTC,few,-,TRBV7-9,TRBJ2-5
CASSLAGGNNQPQHF,TGTGCCAGCAGCTTAGCTGGGGGGAACAATCAGCCCCAGCATTTT,-,-,TRBV7-2,TRBJ1-5
CARKVPSSYNSPLHF,TGTGCCAGGAAAGTACCGAGCTCCTATAATTCACCCCTCCACTTT,-,-,TRBV27,TRBJ1-6
CASSRDSGYGYTF,TGTGCCAGCAGTCGGGACAGTGGTTATGGCTACACCTTC,-,TRBD1,TRBV12-3/TRBV12-4,TRBJ1-2
CASSQEEGRGPLHF,TGTGCCAGCAGCCAAGAAGAGGGGAGGGGACCCCTCCACTTT,-,-,TRBV3-1/TRBV3-2,TRBJ1-6
CASSIQGATTDTQYF,TGCGCCAGCAGCATACAGGGGGCTACCACAGATACGCAGTATTTT,-,TRBD1,TRBV5-1,TRBJ2-3
CAISAPGQGVGGYTF,TGTGCCATAAGCGCCCCGGGACAGGGGGTTGGTGGCTACACCTTC,-,TRBD1,TRBV19,TRBJ1-2
CATSRSGSSYNEQFF,TGTGCCACCAGCAGGTCAGGTAGCTCCTACAATGAGCAGTTCTTC,-,-,TRBV15,TRBJ2-1
CASSDRGNQPQHF,TGTGCCAGCAGTGACAGGGGCAATCAGCCCCAGCATTTT,-,TRBD1,TRBV7-2,TRBJ1-5
CASSPQQGYTEAFF,TGTGCCAGCAGCCCTCAACAGGGATACACTGAAGCTTTCTTT,-,-,TRBV7-9,TRBJ1-1
CASSGLQRGITDTQYF,TGTGCCAGCAGCGGACTACAGCGTGGGATAACAGATACGCAGTATTTT,-,-,TRBV5-5,TRBJ2-3
CASSLGHLWEQYF,TGTGCCAGCAGCCTCGGACACCTCTGGGAGCAGTACTTC,-,-,TRBV12-3/TRBV12-4,TRBJ2-7
CAISERQSTDTQYF,TGTGCCATCAGTGAGAGACAAAGCACAGATACGCAGTATTTT,-,-,TRBV10-3,TRBJ2-3
CASSLEGGGNQPQHF,TGCGCCAGCAGCTTGGAGGGAGGGGGCAATCAGCCCCAGCATTTT,-,-,TRBV5-1,TRBJ1-5
CASSLTGTGGYGYTF,TGTGCCAGCAGCTTAACCGGGACAGGGGGCTATGGCTACACCTTC,once,TRBD1,TRBV7-9,TRBJ1-2
CASSFRGWDSNQPQHF,TGTGCCAGCAGCTTCAGGGGGTGGGATAGCAATCAGCCCCAGCATTTT,-,TRBD1,TRBV5-5,TRBJ1-5
CASSFNSGANVLTF,TGTGCCAGCAGCTTCAACTCTGGGGCCAACGTCCTGACTTTC,-,-,TRBV9,TRBJ2-6
CASSHRRGTPGSPLHF,TGTGCCAGTAGCCATCGACGGGGGACCCCGGGTTCACCCCTCCACTTT,-,-,TRBV19,TRBJ1-6
CASSFTGVGGYTF,TGCGCCAGCAGCTTCACAGGGGTGGGAGGCTACACCTTC,-,TRBD1,TRBV5-1,TRBJ1-2
CASSLAQGDGYTF,TGTGCCAGCAGCTTAGCACAGGGAGATGGCTACACCTTC,-,-,TRBV7-2,TRBJ1-2
CASSQQVAEGNTEAFF,TGCGCCAGCAGCCAACAGGTAGCAGAGGGAAACACTGAAGCTTTCTTT,-,-,TRBV4-1,TRBJ1-1
CASSPTSGGAGADTQYF,TGTGCCAGCAGCCCTACTAGCGGGGGGGCCGGGGCAGATACGCAGTATTTT,-,TRBD2,TRBV2,TRBJ2-3
CASSISFATNEKLFF,TGTGCCAGTAGTATATCTTTTGCAACTAATGAAAAACTGTTTTTT,-,-,TRBV19,TRBJ1-4
CASSKNGWAENTEAFF,TGTGCCAGCAGCAAAAACGGCTGGGCAGAGAACACTGAAGCTTTCTTT,-,-,TRBV21-1,TRBJ1-1
CASSPGQFGNEQFF,TGTGCCAGCAGCCCTGGACAATTCGGGAATGAGCAGTTCTTC,-,-,TRBV5-4,TRBJ2-1
CASSTGLAAFRDTQYF,TGTGCCAGCAGCACGGGACTAGCGGCCTTCCGGGATACGCAGTATTTT,-,TRBD2,TRBV7-2,TRBJ2-3
CASMQGSQPQHF,TGTGCCAGTATGCAGGGCTCTCAGCCCCAGCATTTT,few,-,TRBV19,TRBJ1-5
CASSQDRRPYGYTF,TGTGCCAGCTCACAAGACAGAAGACCCTATGGCTACACCTTC,-,-,TRBV18,TRBJ1-2
CASSRQGGSDEQYF,TGTGCCAGCAGCCGGCAGGGGGGTTCAGACGAGCAGTACTTC,-,-,TRBV7-9,TRBJ2-7
CSVERQGGDYGYTF,TGCAGCGTTGAACGGCAGGGAGGCGACTATGGCTACACCTTC,-,-,TRBV29-1,TRBJ1-2
CASSESAKGPQYF,TGTGCCAGCAGTGAATCAGCCAAGGGGCCCCAGTACTTC,-,-,TRBV6-1,TRBJ2-5
CATSIGQEQETQYF,TGTGCCACGAGTATTGGACAGGAACAAGAGACCCAGTACTTC,-,TRBD1,TRBV10-3,TRBJ2-5
CASSLAGSGNTIYF,TGTGCCAGCAGCTTAGCCGGGTCTGGAAACACCATATATTTT,-,-,TRBV7-2,TRBJ1-3